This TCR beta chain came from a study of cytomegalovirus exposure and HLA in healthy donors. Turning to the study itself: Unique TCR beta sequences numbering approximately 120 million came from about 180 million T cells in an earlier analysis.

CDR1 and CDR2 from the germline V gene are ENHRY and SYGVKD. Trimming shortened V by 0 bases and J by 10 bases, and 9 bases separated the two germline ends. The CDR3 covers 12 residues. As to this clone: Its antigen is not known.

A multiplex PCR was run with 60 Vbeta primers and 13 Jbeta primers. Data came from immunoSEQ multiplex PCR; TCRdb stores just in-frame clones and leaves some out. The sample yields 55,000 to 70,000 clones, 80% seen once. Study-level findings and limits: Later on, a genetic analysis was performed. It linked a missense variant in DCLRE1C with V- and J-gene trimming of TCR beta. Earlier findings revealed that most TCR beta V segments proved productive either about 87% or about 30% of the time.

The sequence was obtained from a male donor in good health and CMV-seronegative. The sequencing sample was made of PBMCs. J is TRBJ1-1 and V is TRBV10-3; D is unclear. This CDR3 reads CAISESASGAFF. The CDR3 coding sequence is TGTGCCATCAGTGAGTCGGCCTCAGGAGCTTTCTTT.